The 32 T cell receptor beta chains below were found in one sample sequenced in a study of Graves' ophthalmopathy and Graves' hyperthyroidism. As the template, RNA transcripts were used to amplify TCR beta CDR3 regions. First-round RT-PCR used HTBI primers; second-round multiplex PCR followed. TCRdb recomputed calls from the multiplex PCR reads with MiXCR, one row per CDR3 protein. In the table there are about 550,000 distinct CDR3 sequences, approximately 35% of which are singletons. The sequenced sample was peripheral blood or thyroid tissue (not recorded which). The receptors stem from an adult man with Graves' hyperthyroidism.

This clonotype has ten or more counts. The chain carries TRBV29-1 and TRBJ1-2; 7 bases line up with TRBD1. V trimming: 5 bases; J trimming: 8 bases; junction bases outside the gene matches: 14. This CDR3 contains 14 residues. Germline V gene sequence: CDR1 SQVTM, CDR2 ANQGSEA. The CDR3 protein is CSVHGQASVWGYTF. CDR3 DNA sequence: TGCAGCGTTCATGGACAGGCCTCAGTTTGGGGCTACACCTTC. Drawing the rest from reference TRBV29-1 and TRBJ1-2, the complete variable domain is SAVISQKPSRDICQRGTSLTIQCQVDSQVTMMFWYRQQPGQSLTLIATANQGSEATYESGFVIDKFPISRPNLTFSTLTVSNMSPEDSSIYLCSVHGQASVWGYTFGSGTRLTVV.

The CDR3 region is CASKDVAGALNETQYF. DNA of the CDR3: TGTGCCAGCAAGGACGTAGCGGGGGCCCTCAATGAGACCCAGTACTTC. The rearrangement uses TRBV2 and TRBJ2-5; 9 bases agree with TRBD2. The CDR3 has 16 amino acids. Germline V gives CDR1 SNHLY, CDR2 FYNNEI. The ends lost 7 bases at V and 5 bases at J; junction bases unmatched: 14.

This chain joins TRBV19 and TRBJ2-1; D is undetermined. The germline V gene encodes CDR1 LNHDA and CDR2 SQIVND (reference sequence). This CDR3 contains 12 residues. Trimming cost V 6 bases and J 9 bases, with 12 bases left between them. The DNA for the CDR3 is TGTGCCAGTAGGGGGTGGCTCCCTGAGCAGTTCTTC. Translation gives CASRGWLPEQFF. The complete variable domain, with remaining parts taken from reference TRBV19 and TRBJ2-1, reads DGGITQSPKYLFRKEGQNVTLSCEQNLNHDAMYWYRQDPGQGLRLIYYSQIVNDFQKGDIAEGYSVSREKKESFPLTVTSAQKNPTAFYLCASRGWLPEQFFGPGTRLTVL.

The genes are TRBV27 and TRBJ1-1; 7 bases line up with TRBD1. Germline V gives CDR1 MNHEY, CDR2 SMNVEV (reference sequence). This CDR3 is 17 amino acids long. With 2 bases clipped from V and 0 bases from J, the junction kept 9 bases outside the gene matches. CDR3 nucleotide sequence: TGTGCCAGCAGTTTACCCCTCATGGACAGGCTGAACACTGAAGCTTTCTTT. Its translation: CASSLPLMDRLNTEAFF.

This sequence joins TRBV3-1 and TRBJ1-1; D is uncertain. This CDR3 has 16 amino acids. From germline, CDR1 is LGHDT and CDR2 YNNKEL (reference sequence). V was trimmed by 0 bases and J by 0 bases, leaving 11 bases between them. The chain's CDR3 is CASSQEGYGLNTEAFF. The DNA for the CDR3 is TGTGCCAGCAGCCAAGAGGGATACGGTTTGAACACTGAAGCTTTCTTT.

This chain links TRBV29-1 with TRBJ1-2; D gene ambiguous. From germline, CDR1 is SQVTM and CDR2 ANQGSEA. The length of the CDR3 is 13 residues. CDR3 DNA sequence: TGCAGGGACTGGACGGAAGCTAACTATGGCTACACCTTC. This sequence encodes CRDWTEANYGYTF.

This clonotype was picked up many times. The chain links TRBV5-1 to TRBJ2-6, with TRBD1 matching over 7 bases. V lost 5 bases to trimming and J lost 0 bases; unmatched junction nucleotides: 5. From germline, CDR1 is SGHRS and CDR2 YFSETQ. The CDR3 spans 16 residues. CDR3 residues: CASRPGQTSGANVLTF. The CDR3 bases are TGCGCCAGCAGGCCGGGACAGACCTCTGGGGCCAACGTCCTGACTTTC. The entire variable domain, with the rest obtained from reference TRBV5-1 and TRBJ2-6, is as follows: KAGVTQTPRYLIKTRGQQVTLSCSPISGHRSVSWYQQTPGQGLQFLFEYFSETQRNKGNFPGRFSGRQFSNSRSEMNVSTLELGDSALYLCASRPGQTSGANVLTFGAGSRLTVL.

The V call is TRBV4-2, the J call TRBJ2-2; D is tentatively TRBD1 or TRBD2 (6 bases each). The CDR3 covers 17 residues. CDR1 is LGHNA and CDR2 is YNFKEQ in the germline V gene. Trimming took 1 base from V and 4 from J, leaving 16 bases between them. In DNA, the CDR3 is TGTGCCAGCAGCCAAGCCCCCGGAGGGGGTCTCACCGGGGAGCTGTTTTTT. Its protein is CASSQAPGGGLTGELFF.

This chain joins TRBV11-2 and TRBJ2-5; possibly TRBD1 for D (7 bases). The germline V gene has CDR1 SGHAT and CDR2 FQNNGV. Trimming cost V 6 bases and J 3 bases, with 17 bases left between them. The CDR3 has 15 residues. CDR3 DNA sequence: TGTGCCAGCAGAGTGACAGGGACTGACAAAGAGACCCAGTACTTC. Translation: CASRVTGTDKETQYF.

The V gene is TRBV5-5, the J gene TRBJ1-2; D is unclear. CDR3 size: 17 residues. V lost 0 bases and J lost 0, with 15 bases in between. The germline V gene has CDR1 SGHKS and CDR2 YYEKEE (reference sequence). The CDR3 DNA follows: TGTGCCAGCAGCTTGGCCGGAGCCAGAAGTGCTAACTATGGCTACACCTTC. Translated, it gives CASSLAGARSANYGYTF. Filled out from reference TRBV5-5 and TRBJ1-2, the complete variable domain reads DAGVTQSPTHLIKTRGQQVTLRCSPISGHKSVSWYQQVLGQGPQFIFQYYEKEERGRGNFPDRFSARQFPNYSSELNVNALLLGDSALYLCASSLAGARSANYGYTFGSGTRLTVV.

This clonotype was observed once. The gene calls are TRBV6-5 and TRBJ2-2; D might be TRBD2 (6 bases). Germline V lookup: CDR1 MNHEY, CDR2 SVGAGI. The V gene lost 6 bases and the J gene lost 16 bases, with 15 bases spanning the gap. The CDR3 is made up of 11 amino acids. The CDR3 DNA is TGTGCCAGCAGGCCCCGCGGGGTTGCGTTTTTT. It encodes CASRPRGVAFF.

This rearrangement joins TRBV29-1 to TRBJ2-7, with 11 bases identical to TRBD1. The CDR3 length is 13 residues. Germline CDR1 SQVTM, CDR2 ANQGSEA. The V and J ends lost 5 bases and 3 bases, in that order; junction bases with no gene match: 3. The CDR3 here is CSVIGTGGYEQYF. The CDR3 nucleotides read TGCAGCGTTATCGGGACAGGGGGCTACGAGCAGTACTTC.

About this clonotype itself: At one boundary the junction diverges from the germline segment, which might be a read error. V and J are TRBV7-8 and TRBJ2-6; 8 positions match TRBD2. The V gene's germline CDR1 is SGHVS and CDR2 FQNEAQ. The CDR3 runs 20 residues. The CDR3 DNA reads as TGTGCCTGCAGCCCCTTAGCGGGACGAAGGATCGATTCTGGGGCCAACGTCCTGACTTTC. Translation: CACSPLAGRRIDSGANVLTF.

This clonotype has just one count. This chain connects TRBV24-1 to TRBJ1-5; no definite D call. Deletions cut 5 bases from V and 14 bases from J, with 21 bases between. The germline gives CDR1 KGHDR, CDR2 SFDVKD. The CDR3 runs 14 residues. The CDR3 DNA reads as TGTGCCACCAGTGCAGGTGGACTAGCGGGAGACGAGCATTTT. Translating it yields CATSAGGLAGDEHF.

J is TRBJ2-2 and V is TRBV30; no clear D. The germline V gene has CDR1 GTSNPN and CDR2 SVGIG (reference sequence). The V end was cut by 5 bases, the J end by 7 bases, with 11 bases between. The length of the CDR3 is 12 residues. The CDR3 here is CAWQQMDGELFF. DNA of the CDR3: TGTGCCTGGCAACAGATGGACGGGGAGCTGTTTTTT.

The rearrangement joins TRBV18 to TRBJ1-2; unclear D gene. CDR1 is KGHSH and CDR2 is LQKENI in the germline V gene. The CDR3 contains 15 residues. The V end was cut by 3 bases, the J end by 2 bases, with 13 bases between. The CDR3 DNA sequence: TGTGCCAGCTCACCCCAATCCGAGACAAACTATGGCTACACCTTC. It encodes CASSPQSETNYGYTF.

The chain uses TRBV7-9 and TRBJ2-7, with a possible D match to TRBD1 (6 bases). Germline V lookup: CDR1 SEHNR, CDR2 FQNEAQ (reference sequence). The length of the CDR3 is 15 residues. V was cut by 6 bases and J by 0 bases, with 15 bases left in between. The CDR3: CASSGGRLSSYEQYF. CDR3 sequence (DNA): TGTGCCAGCAGTGGGGGCAGGCTTAGCTCCTACGAGCAGTACTTC.

This clonotype turned up a few times. This chain joins TRBV11-2 and TRBJ1-5; 7 bases agree with TRBD1. This CDR3 region has 17 residues. Looked up from germline, CDR1 is SGHAT and CDR2 is FQNNGV. V was pared by 6 bases and J by 1 base, with 12 bases of the junction left unmatched. CDR3 sequence reads: CASSEMTGTESNQPQHF. CDR3 coding DNA: TGTGCCAGCAGTGAAATGACCGGGACAGAAAGCAATCAGCCCCAGCATTTT. Filled out from reference TRBV11-2 and TRBJ1-5, the complete variable domain reads EAGVAQSPRYKIIEKRQSVAFWCNPISGHATLYWYQQILGQGPKLLIQFQNNGVVDDSQLPKDRFSAERLKGVDSTLKIQPAKLEDSAVYLCASSEMTGTESNQPQHFGDGTRLSIL.

This clonotype was counted at least ten times. This rearrangement joins TRBV20-1 to TRBJ2-5, with D possibly matching TRBD1 (5 bases). The CDR3 is 14 amino acids. V lost 2 bases, J lost 1 base, and 11 bases lay in between. Germline V gives CDR1 DFQATT, CDR2 SNEGSKA (reference sequence). CDR3 DNA: TGCAGTGCTAGAATGGACACGAGCCAAGAGACCCAGTACTTC. Its protein product is CSARMDTSQETQYF.

This clonotype was detected ten times or more. The chain joins TRBV19 to TRBJ2-5, with TRBD2 matching 8 bases. The CDR3 length is 14 residues. Trimming at V came to 5 bases and at J to 7 bases, leaving 9 bases not matched to a gene. Germline V gene sequence: CDR1 LNHDA, CDR2 SQIVND (reference sequence). DNA for the CDR3: TGTGCCAGTAGTGTCCGGGCTCGGGGGGGGACCCAGTACTTC. It codes for CASSVRARGGTQYF.

This clonotype occurred many times. The chain is built from TRBV7-9 and TRBJ1-4; D may be TRBD1 (6 bases). Deletions cut 5 bases from V and 6 bases from J, with 16 bases between. Germline V gives CDR1 SEHNR, CDR2 FQNEAQ (reference sequence). The CDR3 contains 15 residues. For the CDR3, the DNA is TGTGCCAGCAGCCCAGGGGCTCAAAAGGATGAAAAACTGTTTTTT. It specifies CASSPGAQKDEKLFF.

Turning to this clonotype: One end of the junction does not line up with germline, which may come from a read error. This chain joins TRBV19 and TRBJ1-1; D gene unclear. The CDR3 runs 13 residues. CDR1 is LNHDA and CDR2 is SQIVND in the germline V gene (reference sequence). This CDR3 is CASSIFVSTEALF. As DNA, the CDR3 is TGTGCCAGTAGTATTTTTGTTAGCACTGAAGCTCTCTTT.

The sample holds many counts of this clonotype. This sequence joins TRBV5-1 and TRBJ1-1; D is ambiguous. V dropped 0 bases and J dropped 4 bases, with 13 bases sitting between them. Germline lookup yields CDR1 SGHRS and CDR2 YFSETQ. The CDR3 runs to 15 residues. The chain's CDR3 is CASSLEVGRVTEAFF. Written as DNA, the CDR3 is TGCGCCAGCAGCTTGGAGGTAGGGCGGGTCACTGAAGCTTTCTTT.

The CDR3 loop reads CATRGSAFLGEQYF. In DNA, the CDR3 is TGTGCCACCAGAGGTAGTGCTTTCCTGGGCGAGCAGTACTTC. The chain is built from TRBV15 and TRBJ2-7; no firm D call. Germline CDR1 is LNHNV and CDR2 is YYDKDF (reference sequence). Trimming removed 6 bases from V and 6 bases from J, with 18 bases in between. This CDR3 has 14 amino acids. Full variable domain (remainder filled in from reference TRBV15 and TRBJ2-7): DAMVIQNPRYQVTQFGKPVTLSCSQTLNHNVMYWYQQKSSQAPKLLFHYYDKDFNNEADTPDNFQSRRPNTSFCFLDIRSPGLGDTAMYLCATRGSAFLGEQYFGPGTRLTVT.

The chain employs TRBV10-3 and TRBJ1-4; perhaps TRBD1 as D (5 bases). The V gene's germline CDR1 is ENHRY and CDR2 SYGVKD. V was clipped by 4 bases and J by 7 bases, with 13 bases between them. There are 14 residues in the CDR3. The CDR3 sequence is CAISANTGTEKLFF. The CDR3 DNA reads as TGTGCCATCAGTGCAAACACCGGGACTGAAAAACTGTTTTTT.

On this clonotype: This sequence may be a read error, since a much larger clone differs from it by one base. This sequence joins TRBV2 and TRBJ2-5, with 13 bases lining up with TRBD2. CDR1 is SNHLY, CDR2 FYNNEI, per germline. The CDR3 is 16 residues long. CDR3 loop: CASSRELAGGQETQCF. In nucleotides, the CDR3 is TGTGCCAGCAGCCGCGAACTAGCGGGGGGGCAAGAGACCCAGTGCTTC.

This clonotype has just a few counts. The CDR3 here is CASSQFISGQLNYGYTF. CDR3 in DNA: TGCGCCAGCAGCCAATTTATCTCGGGACAGCTAAACTATGGCTACACCTTC. This chain links TRBV4-1 with TRBJ1-2, with 7 positions matching TRBD1. Germline loops: CDR1 MGHRA, CDR2 YSYEKL. Trimming took 2 bases from V and 2 from J; bases not matched to a gene: 11. The CDR3 spans 17 residues.

As for this clonotype: Given a much more abundant clone one base away, this may be a read error. The chain recombines TRBV29-1 with TRBJ2-7, with D unclear. The CDR3 is 12 amino acids. Germline CDR1 is SQVTM and CDR2 is ANQGSEA. CDR3 residues: CGVEGPSYEQYF. CDR3 in DNA: TGCGGCGTTGAAGGTCCGTCCTACGAGCAGTACTTC.

On this clonotype: A much larger clone lies a single base off, so this may be a read error. J is TRBJ2-3 and V is TRBV29-1, with D possibly called TRBD1 or TRBD2 (5 bases each). The CDR3 spans 12 residues. Germline V lookup: CDR1 SQVTM, CDR2 ANQGSEA. DNA of the CDR3: TGCAGCGTTGGGACTGGCACAGGTACGCAGTATTTT. Its protein product is CSVGTGTGTQYF.

With respect to this clonotype: A much larger clone sits a single nucleotide away, making a read error possible. The CDR3: CASSFTTPTLEAFF. For the CDR3, the DNA is TGTGCCAGCAGCTTTACAACACCCACCCTTGAAGCTTTCTTT. The chain is built from TRBV7-2 and TRBJ1-1; no clear D gene. Per the germline V gene, CDR1 is SGHTA and CDR2 is FQGNSA. V gave up 3 bases and J gave up 7 bases, with 15 bases separating them. The CDR3 length is 14 residues.

This clonotype was observed many times. V usage is TRBV2 and J usage is TRBJ2-7; the D gene is possibly TRBD2 (6 bases). V lost 1 base and J 2 bases, leaving 15 bases between the germline ends. The CDR3 contains 16 residues. The V gene's germline CDR1 is SNHLY and CDR2 FYNNEI. CDR3 nucleotides: TGTGCCAGCAGTGAAGTTAAGAGCGGAGGGACCTACGAGCAGTACTTC. Encoded protein: CASSEVKSGGTYEQYF.

This rearrangement joins TRBV24-1 to TRBJ2-1; D is possibly TRBD1 or TRBD2 (5 bases each). V lost 1 base, J lost 0 bases, and 12 bases lay in between. The germline V gene encodes CDR1 KGHDR and CDR2 SFDVKD. This CDR3 is built from 17 residues. The CDR3 region has the DNA TGTGCCACCAGTGATTTCCGGGCAGGGAGCTCCTACAATGAGCAGTTCTTC. This encodes CATSDFRAGSSYNEQFF.